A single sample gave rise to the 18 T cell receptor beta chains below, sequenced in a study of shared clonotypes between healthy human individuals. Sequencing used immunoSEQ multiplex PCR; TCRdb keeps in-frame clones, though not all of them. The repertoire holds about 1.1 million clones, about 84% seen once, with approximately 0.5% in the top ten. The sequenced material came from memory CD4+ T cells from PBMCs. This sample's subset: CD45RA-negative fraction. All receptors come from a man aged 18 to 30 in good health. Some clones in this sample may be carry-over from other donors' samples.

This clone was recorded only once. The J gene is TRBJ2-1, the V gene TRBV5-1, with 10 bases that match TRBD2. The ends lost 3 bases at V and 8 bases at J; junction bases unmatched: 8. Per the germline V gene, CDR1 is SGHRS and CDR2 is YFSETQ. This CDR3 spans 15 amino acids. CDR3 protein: CASSSAGLATYEQFF. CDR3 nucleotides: TGCGCCAGCAGCTCCGCGGGACTAGCGACCTATGAGCAGTTCTTC.

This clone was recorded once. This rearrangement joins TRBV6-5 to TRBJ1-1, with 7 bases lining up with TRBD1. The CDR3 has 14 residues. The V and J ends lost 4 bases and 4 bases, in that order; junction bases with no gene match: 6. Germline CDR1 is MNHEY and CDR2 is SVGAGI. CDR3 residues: CASSSPGQSTEAFF. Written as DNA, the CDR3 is TGTGCCAGCAGTTCTCCGGGACAGAGCACTGAAGCTTTCTTT.

The CDR3 here is CASSALGGYEQYF. DNA of the CDR3: TGTGCCAGCAGCGCCCTCGGAGGCTACGAGCAGTACTTC. The chain is built from TRBV14 and TRBJ2-7; D is possibly TRBD2 (5 bases). V lost 5 bases, J lost 3 bases, and 11 bases lay in between. The CDR3 is 13 amino acids. Germline CDR1 reads SGHDN; CDR2 reads FVKESK.

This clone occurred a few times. CDR3 in DNA: TGTGCCAGCAGCCCCCTAGACAGGGCCGGGGCATACGAGCAGTACTTC. It translates to CASSPLDRAGAYEQYF. This sequence joins TRBV7-9 and TRBJ2-7; TRBD1 matches at 7 bases. V was pared by 5 bases and J by 4 bases, with 14 bases of the junction left unmatched. The germline CDR1 and CDR2 sequences are SEHNR and FQNEAQ (reference sequence). The CDR3 has 16 amino acids.

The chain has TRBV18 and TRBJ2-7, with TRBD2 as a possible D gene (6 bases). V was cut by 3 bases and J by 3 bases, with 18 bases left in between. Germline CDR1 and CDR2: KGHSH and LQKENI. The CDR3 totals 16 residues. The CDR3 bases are TGTGCCAGCTCACCGGGAATTAGCGGCTTCCTCTACGAGCAGTACTTC. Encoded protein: CASSPGISGFLYEQYF.

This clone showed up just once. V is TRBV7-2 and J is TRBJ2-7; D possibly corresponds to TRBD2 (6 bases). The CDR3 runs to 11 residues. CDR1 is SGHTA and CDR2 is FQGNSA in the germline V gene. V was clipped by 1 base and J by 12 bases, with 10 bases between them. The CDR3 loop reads CASSLGGETYF. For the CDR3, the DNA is TGTGCCAGCAGCTTAGGGGGGGAAACGTACTTC.

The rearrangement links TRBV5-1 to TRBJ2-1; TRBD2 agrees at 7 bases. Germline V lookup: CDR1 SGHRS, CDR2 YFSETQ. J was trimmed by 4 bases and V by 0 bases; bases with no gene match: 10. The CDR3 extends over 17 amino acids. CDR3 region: CASSLAEGGRGYNEQFF. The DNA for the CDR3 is TGCGCCAGCAGCTTGGCCGAAGGCGGGAGAGGATACAATGAGCAGTTCTTC.

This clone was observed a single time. The CDR3 DNA reads as TGTGCCAGCGGGGGACTAGCGGGTGGGTACAATGAGCAGTTCTTC. Translating it yields CASGGLAGGYNEQFF. This rearrangement joins TRBV2 to TRBJ2-1; 12 bases map to TRBD2. Germline CDR1 is SNHLY and CDR2 is FYNNEI. The CDR3 is 15 amino acids. The V and J ends lost 8 bases and 4 bases, in that order; junction bases with no gene match: 6.

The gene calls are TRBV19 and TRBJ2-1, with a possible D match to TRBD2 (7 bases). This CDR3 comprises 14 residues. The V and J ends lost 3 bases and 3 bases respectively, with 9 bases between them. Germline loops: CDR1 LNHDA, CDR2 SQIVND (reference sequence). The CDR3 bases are TGTGCCAGTAGTATCGGGGGGCTCTACAATGAGCAGTTCTTC. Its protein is CASSIGGLYNEQFF.

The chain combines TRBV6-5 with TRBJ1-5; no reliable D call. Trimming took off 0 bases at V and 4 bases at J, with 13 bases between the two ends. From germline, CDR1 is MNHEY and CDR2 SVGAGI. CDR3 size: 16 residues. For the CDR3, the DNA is TGTGCCAGCAGTTACTCACGCCAATCCCGTAATCAGCCCCAGCATTTT. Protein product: CASSYSRQSRNQPQHF.

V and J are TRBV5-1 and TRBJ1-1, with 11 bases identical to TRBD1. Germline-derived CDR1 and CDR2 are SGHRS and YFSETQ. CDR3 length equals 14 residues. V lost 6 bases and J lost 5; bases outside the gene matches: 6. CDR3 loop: CASTQDRGRTEAFF. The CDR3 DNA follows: TGCGCCAGCACTCAGGACAGGGGGCGGACTGAAGCTTTCTTT.

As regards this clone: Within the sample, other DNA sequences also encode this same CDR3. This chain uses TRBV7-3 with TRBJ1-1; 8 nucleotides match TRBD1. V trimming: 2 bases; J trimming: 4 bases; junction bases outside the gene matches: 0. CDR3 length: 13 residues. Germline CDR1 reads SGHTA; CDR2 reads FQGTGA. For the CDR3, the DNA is TGTGCCAGCAGCTTACAGGGGGCCACTGAAGCTTTCTTT. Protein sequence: CASSLQGATEAFF.

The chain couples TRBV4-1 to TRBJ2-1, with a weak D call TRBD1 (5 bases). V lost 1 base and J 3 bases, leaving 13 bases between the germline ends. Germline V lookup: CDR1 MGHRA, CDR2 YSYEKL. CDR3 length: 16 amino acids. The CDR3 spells CASSQVGRILYNEQFF. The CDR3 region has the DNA TGCGCCAGCAGCCAAGTGGGGCGGATCCTCTACAATGAGCAGTTCTTC.

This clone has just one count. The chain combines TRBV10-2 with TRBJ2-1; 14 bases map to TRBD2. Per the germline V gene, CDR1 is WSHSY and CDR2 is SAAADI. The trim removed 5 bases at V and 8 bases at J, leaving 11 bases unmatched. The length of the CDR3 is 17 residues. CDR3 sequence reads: CASSLSGTSGSKDEQFF. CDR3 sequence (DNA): TGCGCCAGCAGTCTCTCCGGGACTAGCGGGAGCAAGGATGAGCAGTTCTTC.

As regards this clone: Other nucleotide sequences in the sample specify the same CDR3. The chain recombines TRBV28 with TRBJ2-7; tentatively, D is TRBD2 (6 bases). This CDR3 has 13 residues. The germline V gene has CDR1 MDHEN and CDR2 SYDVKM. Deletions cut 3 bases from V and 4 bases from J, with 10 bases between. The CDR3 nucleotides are TGTGCCAGCAGTTTTGGGACTTCTTACGAGCAGTACTTC. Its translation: CASSFGTSYEQYF.

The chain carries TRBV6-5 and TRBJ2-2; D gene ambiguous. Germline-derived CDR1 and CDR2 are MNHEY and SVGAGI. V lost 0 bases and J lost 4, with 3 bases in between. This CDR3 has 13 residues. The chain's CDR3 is CASSYSPTGELFF. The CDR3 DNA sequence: TGTGCCAGCAGTTACTCGCCCACCGGGGAGCTGTTTTTT.

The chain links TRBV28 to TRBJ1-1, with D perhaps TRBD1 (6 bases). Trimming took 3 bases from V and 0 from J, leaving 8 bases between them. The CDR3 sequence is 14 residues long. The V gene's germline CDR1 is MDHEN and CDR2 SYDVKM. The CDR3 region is CASSLAGVNTEAFF. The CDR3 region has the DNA TGTGCCAGCAGTTTGGCAGGGGTGAACACTGAAGCTTTCTTT.

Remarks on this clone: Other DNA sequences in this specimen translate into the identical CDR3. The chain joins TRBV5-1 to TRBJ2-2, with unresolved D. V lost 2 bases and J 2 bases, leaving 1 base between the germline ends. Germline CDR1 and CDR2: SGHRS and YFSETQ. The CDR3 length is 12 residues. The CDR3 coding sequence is TGCGCCAGCAGCTTAAACACCGGGGAGCTGTTTTTT. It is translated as CASSLNTGELFF.